Sequencing of this T cell receptor beta chain was carried out in a study of T-cell reconstitution after alpha-beta-depleted transplantation in children. Unique molecular identifiers were built into the TCRbeta library. TCRdb re-analysed the PCR reads in MiXCR, keeping a single row per CDR3 protein. This sample has roughly 100,000 distinct CDR3 sequences, with about 7.5% found just once. The sample consisted of PBMCs, taken before TCRalphabeta/CD19-depleted stem cell transplant. The clonotype comes from a boy between 2 and 10 years old with acute lymphoblastic leukemia, due to receive a stem cell transplant.

The CDR3 region has the DNA TGTGCCAGCAGCCAAGTGGGAGGCAGGGGTGACTCACCCCTCCACTTT. Residues: CASSQVGGRGDSPLHF. V is TRBV3-1 and J is TRBJ1-6; D might be TRBD1 (6 bases). Germline loops: CDR1 LGHDT, CDR2 YNNKEL (reference sequence). The CDR3 has 16 residues. The ends were cut back, 1 base at V and 10 bases at J, with 17 bases in the middle.